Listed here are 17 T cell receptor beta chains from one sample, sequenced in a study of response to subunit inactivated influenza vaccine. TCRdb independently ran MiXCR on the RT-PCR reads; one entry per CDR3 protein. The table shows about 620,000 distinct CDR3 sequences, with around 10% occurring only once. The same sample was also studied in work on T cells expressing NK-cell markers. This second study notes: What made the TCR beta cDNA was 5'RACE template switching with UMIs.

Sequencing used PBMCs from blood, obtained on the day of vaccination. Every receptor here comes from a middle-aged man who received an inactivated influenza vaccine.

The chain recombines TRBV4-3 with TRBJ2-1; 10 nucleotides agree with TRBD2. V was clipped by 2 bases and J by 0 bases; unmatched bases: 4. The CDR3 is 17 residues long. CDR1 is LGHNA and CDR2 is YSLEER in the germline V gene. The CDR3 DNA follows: TGCGCCAGCAGCCAAAGAGCGGGGGGGAGCTCCTACAATGAGCAGTTCTTC. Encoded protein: CASSQRAGGSSYNEQFF.

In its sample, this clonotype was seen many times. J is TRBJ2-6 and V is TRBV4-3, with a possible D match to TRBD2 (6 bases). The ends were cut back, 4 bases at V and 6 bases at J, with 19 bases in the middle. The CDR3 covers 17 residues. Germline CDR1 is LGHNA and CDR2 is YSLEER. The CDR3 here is CASSPGSTGRMANVLTF. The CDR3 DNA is TGCGCCAGCAGCCCAGGATCGACGGGGAGGATGGCCAACGTCCTGACTTTC.

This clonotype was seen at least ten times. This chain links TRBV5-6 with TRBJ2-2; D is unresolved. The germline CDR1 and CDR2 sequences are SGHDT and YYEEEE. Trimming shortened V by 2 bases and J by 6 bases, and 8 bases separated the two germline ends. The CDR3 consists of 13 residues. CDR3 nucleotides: TGTGCCAGCAGCTTCTCCTCCCCCGGGGAGCTGTTTTTT. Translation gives CASSFSSPGELFF.

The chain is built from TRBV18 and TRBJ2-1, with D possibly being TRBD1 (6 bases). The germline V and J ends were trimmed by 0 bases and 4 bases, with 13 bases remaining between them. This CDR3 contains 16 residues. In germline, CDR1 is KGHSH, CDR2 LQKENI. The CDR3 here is CASSPPNSGQYNEQFF. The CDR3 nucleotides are TGTGCCAGCTCACCACCAAATTCCGGACAGTACAATGAGCAGTTCTTC.

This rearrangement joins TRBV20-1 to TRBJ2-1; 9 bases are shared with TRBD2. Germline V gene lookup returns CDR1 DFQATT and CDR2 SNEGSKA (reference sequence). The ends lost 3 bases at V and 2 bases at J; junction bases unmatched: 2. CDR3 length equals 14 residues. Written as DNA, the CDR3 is TGCAGTGCTAGGCGGGAGGGGACCTACAATGAGCAGTTCTTC. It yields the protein CSARREGTYNEQFF.

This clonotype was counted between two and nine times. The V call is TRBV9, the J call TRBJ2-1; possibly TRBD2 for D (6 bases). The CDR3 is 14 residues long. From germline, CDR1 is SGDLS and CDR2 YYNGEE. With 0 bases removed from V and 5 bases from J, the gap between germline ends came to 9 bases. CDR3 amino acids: CASSVEGRNNEQFF. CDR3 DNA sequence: TGTGCCAGCAGCGTAGAGGGGAGGAACAATGAGCAGTTCTTC.

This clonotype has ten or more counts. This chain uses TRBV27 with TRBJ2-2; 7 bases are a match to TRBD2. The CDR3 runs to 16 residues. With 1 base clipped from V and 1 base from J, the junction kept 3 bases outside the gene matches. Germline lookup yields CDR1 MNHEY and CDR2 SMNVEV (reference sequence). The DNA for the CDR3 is TGTGCCAGCAGTTTATGGGCTAGCGGGAACACCGGGGAGCTGTTTTTT. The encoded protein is CASSLWASGNTGELFF.

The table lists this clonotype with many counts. As DNA, the CDR3 is TGTGCCAGCAGTTCCGGAGGGGGCTATAATTCACCCCTCCACTTT. Its translation: CASSSGGGYNSPLHF. This sequence joins TRBV27 and TRBJ1-6; the D gene is possibly TRBD1 (6 bases). Germline CDR1 MNHEY, CDR2 SMNVEV (reference sequence). This CDR3 is 15 amino acids long. V lost 4 bases and J lost 3, with 10 bases in between.

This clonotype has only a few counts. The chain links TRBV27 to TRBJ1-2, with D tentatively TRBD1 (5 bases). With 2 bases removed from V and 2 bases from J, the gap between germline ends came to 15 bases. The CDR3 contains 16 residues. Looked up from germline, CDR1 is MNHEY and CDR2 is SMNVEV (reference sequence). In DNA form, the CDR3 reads TGTGCCAGCAGTTTAAAGGCGGTGGGGGGGAACTATGGCTACACCTTC. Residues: CASSLKAVGGNYGYTF.

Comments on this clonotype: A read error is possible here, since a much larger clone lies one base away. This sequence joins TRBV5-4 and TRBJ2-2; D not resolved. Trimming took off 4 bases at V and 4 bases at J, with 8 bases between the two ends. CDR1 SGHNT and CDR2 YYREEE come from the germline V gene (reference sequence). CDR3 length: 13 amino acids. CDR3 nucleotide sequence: TGTGCCAGCAGCCAAACTGCCACCGGGGAGCTGTTTTTT. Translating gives CASSQTATGELFF.

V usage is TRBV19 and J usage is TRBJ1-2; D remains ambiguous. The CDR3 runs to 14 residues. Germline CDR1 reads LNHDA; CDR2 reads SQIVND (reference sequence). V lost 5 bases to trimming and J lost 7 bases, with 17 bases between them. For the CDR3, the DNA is TGTGCCAGTAGTGCCCGGGAGGGCTTGCGTGGCTACACCTTC. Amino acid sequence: CASSAREGLRGYTF.

CDR3 amino acids: CASSHSEGGPIVKNIQYF. Written as DNA, the CDR3 is TGCGCCAGCAGCCATTCCGAAGGGGGCCCAATTGTCAAAAACATTCAGTACTTC. The chain uses TRBV4-3 and TRBJ2-4, with 7 bases lining up with TRBD1. This CDR3 region has 18 residues. From germline, CDR1 is LGHNA and CDR2 YSLEER. V shed 3 bases and J 3 bases; nucleotides not matched to a gene: 14.

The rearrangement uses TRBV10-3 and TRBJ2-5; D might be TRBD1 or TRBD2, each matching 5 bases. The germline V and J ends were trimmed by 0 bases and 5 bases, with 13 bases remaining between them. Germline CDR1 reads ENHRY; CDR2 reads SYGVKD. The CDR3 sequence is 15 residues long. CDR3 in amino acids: CAISESSLREETQYF. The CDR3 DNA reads TGTGCCATCAGTGAGTCGTCTCTCAGGGAGGAGACCCAGTACTTC.

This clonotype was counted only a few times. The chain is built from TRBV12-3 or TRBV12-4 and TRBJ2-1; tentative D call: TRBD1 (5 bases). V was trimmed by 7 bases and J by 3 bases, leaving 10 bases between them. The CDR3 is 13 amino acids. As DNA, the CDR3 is TGTGCCAGCACCCAAGACAGCTACAATGAGCAGTTCTTC. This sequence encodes CASTQDSYNEQFF.

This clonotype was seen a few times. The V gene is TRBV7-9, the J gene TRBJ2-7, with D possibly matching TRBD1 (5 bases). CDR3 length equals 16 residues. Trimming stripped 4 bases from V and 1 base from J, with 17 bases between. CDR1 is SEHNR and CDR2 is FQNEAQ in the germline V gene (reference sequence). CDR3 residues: CASSSLKTQGSYEQYF. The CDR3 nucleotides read TGTGCCAGCAGCTCCCTGAAAACTCAGGGATCCTACGAGCAGTACTTC. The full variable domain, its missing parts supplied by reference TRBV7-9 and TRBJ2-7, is DTGVSQNPRHKITKRGQNVTFRCDPISEHNRLYWYRQTLGQGPEFLTYFQNEAQLEKSRLLSDRFSAERPKGSFSTLEIQRTEQGDSAMYLCASSSLKTQGSYEQYFGPGTRLTVT.

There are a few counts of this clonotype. DNA for the CDR3: TGTGCCAGCAGCTTGACGGCTGGAAACACCATATATTTT. This encodes CASSLTAGNTIYF. The chain employs TRBV13 and TRBJ1-3, with no clear D. V lost 3 bases and J 2 bases, leaving 5 bases between the germline ends. This CDR3 has 13 amino acids. Germline V gives CDR1 PRHDT, CDR2 FYEKMQ (reference sequence).

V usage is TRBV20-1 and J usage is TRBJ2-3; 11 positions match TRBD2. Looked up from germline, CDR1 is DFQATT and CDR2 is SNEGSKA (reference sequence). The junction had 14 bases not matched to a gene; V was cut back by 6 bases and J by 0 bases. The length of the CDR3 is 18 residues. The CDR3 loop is CSADTALAGGYSTDTQYF. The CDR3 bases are TGCAGTGCCGACACGGCGCTAGCGGGGGGCTATAGCACAGATACGCAGTATTTT.